These 8 T cell receptor beta chains share one sample of origin, sequenced in a study of T-cell reconstitution after alpha-beta-depleted transplantation in children. For TCRbeta, the library was prepared with unique molecular identifiers. MiXCR, run by TCRdb on the PCR reads, gives a single entry per CDR3 protein. The sample lists some 640,000 distinct CDR3 sequences, 15% to 20% occurring once. The sample consisted of PBMCs from the stem cell graft donor, taken from the stem cell graft. These receptors were obtained from a human donor who donated a stem cell graft to a child with acute myeloid leukemia.

The rearrangement links TRBV4-2 to TRBJ2-3; D perhaps matches TRBD2 (5 bases). The CDR3 is 16 residues long. V was trimmed by 0 bases and J by 0 bases, leaving 10 bases between them. Germline CDR1 LGHNA, CDR2 YNFKEQ. As DNA, the CDR3 is TGTGCCAGCAGCCAAGAGTCGCGGGTTAGCACAGATACGCAGTATTTT. This sequence encodes CASSQESRVSTDTQYF.

This clonotype was seen at least ten times. The chain is built from TRBV20-1 and TRBJ1-1; no clear D gene. The CDR3 totals 13 residues. Trimming stripped 5 bases from V and 3 bases from J, with 13 bases between. CDR1 is DFQATT and CDR2 is SNEGSKA in the germline V gene (reference sequence). The CDR3 DNA follows: TGCAGTGCTTCCCGGGCCCAGGACACTGAAGCTTTCTTT. This codes for CSASRAQDTEAFF.

This clonotype was recorded many times. A junction boundary mismatches the germline segment, possibly from a read error. The chain uses TRBV5-6 and TRBJ2-3; the match to TRBD2 covers 8 bases. The germline V gene has CDR1 SGHDT and CDR2 YYEEEE. The CDR3 totals 17 residues. The CDR3 nucleotides read TGTGCCAGCAGGGCCGGAACACCGGGACTAGGCACGGATACGCAGTATTTT. This encodes CASRAGTPGLGTDTQYF.

The sample holds a few counts of this clonotype. This chain connects TRBV20-1 to TRBJ2-5; 7 bases align to TRBD2. The length of the CDR3 is 14 residues. Per the germline V gene, CDR1 is DFQATT and CDR2 is SNEGSKA (reference sequence). Trimming at V came to 6 bases and at J to 4 bases, leaving 11 bases not matched to a gene. The CDR3 loop reads CSATPGTIIETQYF. The CDR3 DNA reads as TGCAGTGCGACGCCTGGGACTATTATAGAGACCCAGTACTTC.

A few counts support this clonotype. This chain connects TRBV20-1 to TRBJ2-1; TRBD2 agrees at 7 bases. V gave up 4 bases and J gave up 4 bases; unmatched junction bases: 7. The length of the CDR3 is 14 residues. From germline, CDR1 is DFQATT and CDR2 SNEGSKA (reference sequence). CDR3 in DNA: TGCAGTGCTATTTTTAACGGGGGGTACAATGAGCAGTTCTTC. Amino acids: CSAIFNGGYNEQFF.

The chain has TRBV5-1 and TRBJ1-1; TRBD1 matches 12 bases. CDR1 is SGHRS, CDR2 YFSETQ, per germline. With V trimmed by 5 bases and J by 9 bases, 11 bases remained unmatched. The CDR3 totals 15 residues. The CDR3 protein is CASSPGTGGAGKAFF. The CDR3 DNA is TGCGCCAGCAGTCCTGGGACAGGGGGCGCTGGGAAAGCTTTCTTT. The whole variable domain, remainder taken from reference TRBV5-1 and TRBJ1-1, is KAGVTQTPRYLIKTRGQQVTLSCSPISGHRSVSWYQQTPGQGLQFLFEYFSETQRNKGNFPGRFSGRQFSNSRSEMNVSTLELGDSALYLCASSPGTGGAGKAFFGQGTRLTVV.

The genes are TRBV6-1 and TRBJ2-2; tentatively, D is TRBD1 (7 bases). This CDR3 is 16 amino acids long. The V gene lost 5 bases and the J gene lost 6 bases, with 19 bases spanning the gap. Germline V gives CDR1 MNHNS, CDR2 SASEGT. The CDR3 protein is CASSHIGQGGSGELFF. The CDR3 DNA sequence: TGTGCCAGCAGTCATATCGGGCAGGGGGGTTCCGGGGAGCTGTTTTTT.

This clonotype was observed many times. J is TRBJ1-6 and V is TRBV29-1; no firm D call. Germline lookup yields CDR1 SQVTM and CDR2 ANQGSEA. This CDR3 is 13 amino acids long. The V gene lost 5 bases and the J gene lost 4 bases, with 9 bases spanning the gap. The CDR3 spells CSVRREYNSPLHF. The CDR3 region has the DNA TGCAGCGTTAGGAGGGAGTATAATTCACCCCTCCACTTT.